The subject of this entry is one T cell receptor beta chain. Just one base apart from a much larger clone, this may be a read error. The data derive from a study of shared clonotypes between healthy human individuals. The CDR3 loop spans 14 amino acids. Germline CDR1 reads MDHEN; CDR2 reads SYDVKM. The V and J ends lost 6 bases and 0 bases respectively, with 9 bases between them. Assay used: immunoSEQ multiplex PCR; TCRdb lists only in-frame clones, some missing. In the table there are 780,000 or so clones, 72% of which are singletons. There were no recent acute infections or vaccinations among the donors, who were healthy HIV-negative adults.

The sequenced sample consisted of memory CD4+ T cells sorted from blood. The sample's subset: CD45RA-negative fraction. This sequence joins TRBV28 and TRBJ2-1, with a weak D call TRBD1 (7 bases). The TCR sequence derives from a woman aged 25-40 years in good health. The CDR3 region is CASRRDSSYNEQFF. The CDR3 DNA reads as TGTGCCAGCAGGCGGGACAGCTCCTACAATGAGCAGTTCTTC.